These 5 T cell receptor beta chains were all obtained from the same sample, sequenced in a study of blood T cell repertoires in COVID-19. Here immunoSEQ multiplex PCR was the method, and the copy in TCRdb shows in-frame clones only, minus some. The table shows 130,000 to 150,000 clones, with over 75% occurring only once. The sample consisted of PBMCs or T cells enriched from blood (not recorded which). These receptors originate from a woman in her twenties or thirties with acute COVID-19.

V and J are TRBV24-1 and TRBJ1-5; TRBD1 aligns across 11 bases. The germline CDR1 and CDR2 sequences are KGHDR and SFDVKD. Trimming removed 3 bases from V and 9 bases from J; junction bases left unmatched: 6. This CDR3 has 15 amino acids. The CDR3, as DNA: TGTGCCACCAGTGATACGGGACAGGGGGTTGGGCCCCAGCATTTT. It translates to CATSDTGQGVGPQHF.

The chain has TRBV25-1 and TRBJ1-2, with 7 bases lining up with TRBD1. The CDR3 runs 15 residues. Per the germline V gene, CDR1 is MGHDK and CDR2 is SYGVNS. Trimming removed 4 bases from V and 5 bases from J; junction bases left unmatched: 10. The CDR3 is CASSVSGGPLYGYTF. In DNA form, the CDR3 reads TGTGCCAGCAGTGTCTCAGGGGGGCCCCTTTATGGCTACACCTTC.

The CDR3 sequence: CAWGTGADNEQFF. CDR3 coding DNA: TGTGCCTGGGGGACAGGGGCCGACAATGAGCAGTTCTTC. This rearrangement joins TRBV30 to TRBJ2-1, with 10 nucleotides matching TRBD1. CDR3 length: 13 residues. V shed 5 bases, J shed 5 bases, and the junction held 3 bases outside the gene matches. The germline gives CDR1 GTSNPN, CDR2 SVGIG (reference sequence).

The genes are TRBV9 and TRBJ2-3; no definite D call. V was shortened by 4 bases and J by 0 bases, with 12 bases between the two germline ends. Per germline, CDR1 SGDLS and CDR2 YYNGEE. This CDR3 has 15 amino acids. The CDR3: CASSLSSHSTDTQYF. The CDR3 DNA reads TGTGCCAGCAGCCTATCCTCTCATAGCACAGATACGCAGTATTTT.

V and J are TRBV5-1 and TRBJ1-5; possible D gene TRBD1, 5 bases. V gave up 4 bases and J gave up 5 bases, with 13 bases separating them. Per the germline V gene, CDR1 is SGHRS and CDR2 is YFSETQ. The CDR3 sequence is 14 residues long. The CDR3 sequence: CASSQGGIDQPQHF. The CDR3 coding sequence is TGCGCCAGCAGCCAGGGAGGAATTGATCAGCCCCAGCATTTT.